The 20 T cell receptor beta chains listed next were all sequenced from one sample in a study of T cells after yellow fever vaccination. Each CDR3 protein is one row after TCRdb ran MiXCR on the 5' RACE reads. The table includes about 340,000 distinct CDR3 sequences, roughly 8.7% detected once. The specimen was PBMCs, collected on the day of the first yellow fever vaccination. These TCRs come from a man aged 18 to 30 who received the YFV17D yellow fever vaccine.

The gene calls are TRBV9 and TRBJ1-2, with D perhaps matching TRBD1 (5 bases). V lost 0 bases to trimming and J lost 8 bases, with 14 bases between them. Germline CDR1 and CDR2: SGDLS and YYNGEE. This CDR3 spans 14 amino acids. The CDR3 spells CASSVAYGGAGYTF. The CDR3 coding sequence is TGTGCCAGCAGCGTAGCTTACGGGGGAGCGGGCTACACCTTC.

This clonotype was counted ten times or more. The V call is TRBV27, the J call TRBJ2-7, with D perhaps matching TRBD2 (5 bases). Germline CDR1 MNHEY, CDR2 SMNVEV (reference sequence). CDR3 length equals 16 residues. Trimming pared 0 bases from V and 5 bases from J, leaving 17 bases between. The CDR3 region has the DNA TGTGCCAGCAGTTTATCCCTAGCTAGCCCATCTCACGAGCAGTACTTC. Residues: CASSLSLASPSHEQYF.

This clonotype was detected a few times. This chain uses TRBV6-4 with TRBJ2-3; D is perhaps TRBD2 (6 bases). Trimming stripped 2 bases from V and 3 bases from J, with 12 bases between. The length of the CDR3 is 15 residues. Per the germline V gene, CDR1 is MRHNA and CDR2 is SNTAGT. This chain's CDR3 is CASSDAPGDTDTQYF. The CDR3 DNA is TGTGCCAGCAGTGACGCGCCGGGGGATACAGATACGCAGTATTTT.

The rearrangement uses TRBV10-3 and TRBJ2-5, with 8 nucleotides matching TRBD1. Germline trimming cut 6 bases from V and 4 bases from J; bases unmatched to any gene: 7. CDR1 ENHRY and CDR2 SYGVKD come from the germline V gene. The CDR3 totals 14 residues. CDR3 sequence reads: CAIRQDRVAETQYF. The CDR3 DNA sequence: TGTGCCATCAGGCAGGACAGGGTTGCAGAGACCCAGTACTTC.

In its sample, this clonotype was seen many times. The rearrangement joins TRBV5-1 to TRBJ1-5, with TRBD1 as a possible D gene (6 bases). Germline values: CDR1 SGHRS, CDR2 YFSETQ. Trimming stripped 0 bases from V and 6 bases from J, with 13 bases between. The CDR3 is 15 amino acids. The CDR3 is CASSLEGGEGQPQHF. In DNA, the CDR3 is TGCGCCAGCAGCTTGGAGGGGGGCGAGGGTCAGCCCCAGCATTTT.

The V and J genes are TRBV7-8 and TRBJ2-3; TRBD2 aligns across 7 bases. The CDR3 spans 14 residues. Germline loops: CDR1 SGHVS, CDR2 FQNEAQ. V lost 5 bases, J lost 4 bases, and 6 bases stayed unmatched. In DNA form, the CDR3 reads TGTGCCAGCAGCGATGGACTAGACCCAGATACGCAGTATTTT. Translated: CASSDGLDPDTQYF.

This clonotype was observed at least ten times. This chain uses TRBV4-1 with TRBJ2-7, with D perhaps TRBD1 (5 bases). Between the trimmed V and J ends, which lost 4 bases and 4 bases, there was a span of 11 bases. Germline loops: CDR1 MGHRA, CDR2 YSYEKL. The CDR3 is 13 residues long. The CDR3 DNA is TGCGCCAGCAGCCCTATCCAGGGTTACGAGCAGTACGTC. It translates to CASSPIQGYEQYV.

This clonotype was detected a few times. V gene TRBV7-2 combines with J gene TRBJ1-1, with D unclear. Germline V CDR1 and CDR2: SGHTA, FQGNSA. Trimming pared 3 bases from V and 1 base from J, leaving 12 bases between. The CDR3 is 15 amino acids. The CDR3 DNA reads TGTGCCAGCAGCTTTGCGGTAACTTCGAACACTGAAGCTTTCTTT. Its translation is CASSFAVTSNTEAFF.

This clonotype has just a few counts. The V and J genes are TRBV20-1 and TRBJ1-1; 7 nucleotides agree with TRBD1. The junction had 5 bases not matched to a gene; V was cut back by 5 bases and J by 2 bases. The CDR3 runs to 13 residues. CDR1 is DFQATT, CDR2 SNEGSKA, per germline (reference sequence). DNA of the CDR3: TGCAGTGCTCACAGGGGAATCAACACTGAAGCTTTCTTT. Protein sequence: CSAHRGINTEAFF.

The V gene is TRBV6-5, the J gene TRBJ1-2; TRBD1 agrees at 7 bases. The CDR3 consists of 14 residues. The junction had 4 bases not matched to a gene; V was cut back by 0 bases and J by 6 bases. CDR1 and CDR2 (germline): MNHEY, SVGAGI. The CDR3 is CASSYSRQGHGYTF. The CDR3 nucleotides read TGTGCCAGCAGTTACTCGAGACAGGGACATGGCTACACCTTC.

The chain couples TRBV9 to TRBJ2-3; 15 nucleotides match TRBD2. The junction had 5 bases not matched to a gene; V was cut back by 0 bases and J by 6 bases. The CDR3 contains 17 residues. Germline CDR1 SGDLS, CDR2 YYNGEE. CDR3 in DNA: TGTGCCAGCAGCGTAGGGAGCGGGACTAGCGGGGGGGATACGCAGTATTTT. Protein product: CASSVGSGTSGGDTQYF.

With regard to this clonotype: One end of the junction fails to match germline, which may point to a read error. The chain carries TRBV7-2 and TRBJ2-3, with 8 positions matching TRBD2. The CDR3 is 13 residues long. Germline-derived CDR1 and CDR2 are SGHTA and FQGNSA. The CDR3 coding sequence is TGTGCCAGCAGCTTACCCCTCGGGGGGGCGAAGAATTTT. Translated, it gives CASSLPLGGAKNF.

This clonotype was counted at least ten times. This rearrangement joins TRBV7-2 to TRBJ2-7; perhaps TRBD1 as D (5 bases). Trimming took 5 bases from V and 9 from J, leaving 14 bases between them. Germline V gene data show CDR1 as SGHTA and CDR2 as FQGNSA. The CDR3 totals 12 residues. The CDR3 protein is CASSVTRQRQYF. For the CDR3, the DNA is TGTGCCAGCAGCGTAACCCGACAGAGGCAGTACTTC.

This chain joins TRBV7-2 and TRBJ2-7, with no clear D. The V gene lost 3 bases and the J gene lost 3 bases, with 15 bases spanning the gap. The germline V gene encodes CDR1 SGHTA and CDR2 FQGNSA. This CDR3 has 15 residues. DNA for the CDR3: TGTGCCAGCAGCTTTGGCAGCTCGGGCGTCTACGAGCAGTACGTC. Protein: CASSFGSSGVYEQYV.

The gene calls are TRBV5-1 and TRBJ1-3; 9 nucleotides match TRBD1. V shed 1 base and J 4 bases; nucleotides not matched to a gene: 9. This CDR3 region has 17 residues. CDR1 and CDR2 (germline): SGHRS, YFSETQ. In nucleotides, the CDR3 is TGCGCCAGCAGCTTGTACCAACAGGGGGCCGGGGGAAACACCATATATTTT. It translates to CASSLYQQGAGGNTIYF.

This clonotype was seen only a few times. The J gene is TRBJ2-2, the V gene TRBV27; the match to TRBD2 covers 10 bases. After removal of 7 bases from V and 2 bases from J, the junction contained 4 bases not matched to a gene. Looked up from germline, CDR1 is MNHEY and CDR2 is SMNVEV (reference sequence). This CDR3 contains 15 residues. For the CDR3, the DNA is TGTGCCAGCACCGCTAGCGGGGGCAACACCGGGGAGCTGTTTTTT. Protein: CASTASGGNTGELFF.

This clonotype has a handful of counts. The chain employs TRBV10-3 and TRBJ2-5; 9 nucleotides line up with TRBD1. Germline V gene data show CDR1 as ENHRY and CDR2 as SYGVKD. The CDR3 is 17 residues long. Trimming took 3 bases from V and 2 from J; bases not matched to a gene: 10. The CDR3 bases are TGTGCCATCAGTGAAAGCCTCGGGACAGGGCTACAAGAGACCCAGTACTTC. This encodes CAISESLGTGLQETQYF.

At least ten counts were recorded for this clonotype. The chain is built from TRBV27 and TRBJ1-6; possible D gene TRBD1, 6 bases. Trimming stripped 3 bases from V and 10 bases from J, with 13 bases between. The CDR3 extends over 14 amino acids. Germline V gene lookup returns CDR1 MNHEY and CDR2 SMNVEV (reference sequence). CDR3 region: CASSFQGQGSPLHF. CDR3 sequence (DNA): TGTGCCAGCAGTTTCCAGGGGCAGGGATCACCCCTCCACTTT.

The rearrangement uses TRBV4-2 and TRBJ1-4; unclear D gene. Germline assignment: CDR1 LGHNA and CDR2 YNFKEQ. This CDR3 has 14 residues. The V end lost 0 bases, the J end lost 8 bases, and 10 bases lay between the germline ends. The CDR3 coding sequence is TGTGCCAGCAGCCAAGAATTAGTACGCGAAAAACTGTTTTTT. Translating it yields CASSQELVREKLFF.

This clonotype was picked up many times. The chain has TRBV4-1 and TRBJ1-1; 8 bases map to TRBD1. The CDR3 is 15 residues long. Unmatched junction bases numbered 11, after V lost 4 bases and J lost 7 bases. CDR1 MGHRA and CDR2 YSYEKL come from the germline V gene. The CDR3, as DNA: TGCGCCAGCAGCCTCGAGGACAGGGAGTCTAATGAAGCTTTCTTT. It translates to CASSLEDRESNEAFF.